This TCR beta chain was sequenced in a study of blood T cells in healthy people across ages. Turning to the study itself: Through template switching, about one barcoded beta molecule was captured per two T cells, as measured in model experiments.

The use of a sample-barcoded 5' primer and a J-beta primer mix characterized a second PCR of 7 to 11 cycles. TCRdb recomputed calls from the 5' RACE reads with MiXCR, one row per CDR3 protein. In the table there are some 1,800,000 distinct CDR3 sequences, approximately 40% of which are singletons. Healthy Caucasian individuals from Russia aged roughly 6 to 90 served as donors. The trim removed 0 bases at V and 0 bases at J, leaving 7 bases unmatched. Germline V gene data show CDR1 as SGHRS and CDR2 as YFSETQ. This CDR3 region has 17 residues. Material: blood. The chain links TRBV5-1 to TRBJ2-3; TRBD2 aligns across 7 bases. The source is a human donor in good health. CDR3 nucleotide sequence: TGCGCCAGCAGCTTGGTGACGGCGGGAGCTAGCACAGATACGCAGTATTTT. Its protein product is CASSLVTAGASTDTQYF.